A single sample is the source of the 8 T cell receptor beta chains below, sequenced in a study of T cell changes during pregnancy in multiple sclerosis. Measured with immunoSEQ multiplex PCR; TCRdb has only the in-frame clones, and not every one. Of about 85,000 clones listed, approximately 90% are singletons. The specimen was peripheral blood, collected in the first trimester of pregnancy. The source is a female donor with multiple sclerosis, enrolled in a pregnancy study.

The CDR3 reads CASSLKGSNYGYTF. For the CDR3, the DNA is TGTGCCAGCAGCTTAAAGGGGTCTAACTATGGCTACACCTTC. The chain uses TRBV7-2 and TRBJ1-2; TRBD1 might be the D (5 bases). Trimming took off 2 bases at V and 0 bases at J, with 7 bases between the two ends. The CDR3 is made up of 14 amino acids. Germline V CDR1 and CDR2: SGHTA, FQGNSA.

The rearrangement uses TRBV9 and TRBJ1-1; 10 bases map to TRBD1. This CDR3 has 16 amino acids. Per germline, CDR1 SGDLS and CDR2 YYNGEE. The V segment lost 0 bases and the J segment 0 bases; nucleotides outside the gene matches: 2. The CDR3 DNA is TGTGCCAGCAGCGTAGGGACAGGGGGTTTGAACACTGAAGCTTTCTTT. It yields the protein CASSVGTGGLNTEAFF.

This chain links TRBV12-2 with TRBJ1-4. TRBV12-2 is annotated as a pseudogene. The CDR3 has 15 amino acids. In DNA form, the CDR3 reads TGTGCAAGTCGATTTTGGGGAGGGTTCGGGGAAAAACTGTTTTTT. Its translation: CASRFWGGFGEKLFF.

The chain couples TRBV4-1 to TRBJ2-7; 8 bases are shared with TRBD1. V lost 4 bases and J lost 0; bases outside the gene matches: 8. In germline, CDR1 is MGHRA, CDR2 YSYEKL. The CDR3 spans 16 residues. As DNA, the CDR3 is TGCGCCAGCAGCCTTGACCCGGGACAGGTCTCCTACGAGCAGTACTTC. Amino acid sequence: CASSLDPGQVSYEQYF.

This clone was counted a single time. The chain carries TRBV5-1 and TRBJ1-4, with D possibly TRBD1 on 6 matching bases. V lost 3 bases and J lost 7, with 19 bases in between. The CDR3 spans 16 residues. The germline V gene has CDR1 SGHRS and CDR2 YFSETQ. DNA for the CDR3: TGCGCCAGCAGCTCACAGGGATATGGCTCGGTTGAAAAACTGTTTTTT. It specifies CASSSQGYGSVEKLFF.

In the case of this clone: Germline is not matched at one junction end, which may reflect a read error. CDR3 sequence: CVSSQVGGSPLHF. CDR3 in DNA: TGTGTCAGCAGCCAAGTCGGCGGTTCACCCCTCCACTTT. V and J are TRBV14 and TRBJ1-6; D gene unclear. Germline lookup yields CDR1 SGHDN and CDR2 FVKESK. This CDR3 comprises 13 residues.

The CDR3 region is CASSSRGQAYNEQFF. For the CDR3, the DNA is TGTGCCAGCAGCTCAAGGGGACAGGCCTACAATGAGCAGTTCTTC. The rearrangement uses TRBV11-3 and TRBJ2-1, with 8 bases fitting TRBD1. The CDR3 has 15 amino acids. J gave up 2 bases and V 4 bases, and 4 bases lay outside the gene matches. The germline gives CDR1 SGHNT, CDR2 YENEEA.

This chain connects TRBV5-1 to TRBJ2-1; D uncertain. The CDR3 consists of 12 residues. Trimming removed 4 bases at V and 6 bases at J, with 8 bases between. Germline V gene data show CDR1 as SGHRS and CDR2 as YFSETQ. The DNA for the CDR3 is TGCGCCAGCAGCGACCCAGGCAATGAGCAGTTCTTC. Translating it yields CASSDPGNEQFF.